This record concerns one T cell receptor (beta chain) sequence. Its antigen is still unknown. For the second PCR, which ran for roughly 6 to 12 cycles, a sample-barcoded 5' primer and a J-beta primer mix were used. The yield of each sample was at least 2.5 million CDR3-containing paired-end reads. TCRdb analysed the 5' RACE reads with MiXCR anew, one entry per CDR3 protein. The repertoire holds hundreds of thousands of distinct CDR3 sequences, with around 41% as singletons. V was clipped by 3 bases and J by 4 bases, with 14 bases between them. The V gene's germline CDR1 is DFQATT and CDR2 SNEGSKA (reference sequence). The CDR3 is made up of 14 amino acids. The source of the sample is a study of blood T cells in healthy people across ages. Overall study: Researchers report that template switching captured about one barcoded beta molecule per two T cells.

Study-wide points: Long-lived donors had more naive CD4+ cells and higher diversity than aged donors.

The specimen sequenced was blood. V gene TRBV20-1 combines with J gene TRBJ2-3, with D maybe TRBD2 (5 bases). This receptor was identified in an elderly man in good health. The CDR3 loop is CSASEGGFPDTQYF. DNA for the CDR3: TGCAGTGCTAGTGAGGGCGGGTTCCCAGATACGCAGTATTTT.